Listed here are 8 T cell receptor beta chains from one sample, sequenced in a study of T cell responses to AZD1222 COVID-19 vaccine. Sequencing used immunoSEQ multiplex PCR; TCRdb keeps in-frame clones, though not all of them. The sample contains 70,000 to 85,000 clones, roughly 80% of which appear only once. The sample in question was peripheral blood, obtained 28 days after the second AZD1222 dose. Receptor source: an adult who received the AZD1222 COVID-19 vaccine.

The gene calls are TRBV4-3 and TRBJ2-2; D call uncertain. Germline V gene lookup returns CDR1 LGHNA and CDR2 YSLEER. The ends were cut back, 1 base at V and 5 bases at J, with 8 bases in the middle. The CDR3 covers 14 residues. The CDR3 DNA sequence: TGCGCCAGCAGCCAAGTCAGCGAGACCGGGGAGCTGTTTTTT. As protein: CASSQVSETGELFF.

The chain combines TRBV3-1 (or the pseudogene TRBV3-2) with TRBJ1-2; D not certain. Per germline, CDR1 LGHDT and CDR2 YNNKEL (reference sequence). V gave up 4 bases and J gave up 0 bases, with 9 bases separating them. This CDR3 comprises 14 residues. The CDR3 nucleotides read TGTGCCAGCAGCCCCCAGATTGCTAACTATGGCTACACCTTC. Amino acids: CASSPQIANYGYTF.

Here the CDR3 DNA reads TGTGCCAGCAGCTTAGGGACTAGCGGGTACGAGCAGTACTTC. Translating it yields CASSLGTSGYEQYF. The chain links TRBV11-2 to TRBJ2-7; 11 nucleotides align to TRBD2. Losses at the gene ends were 1 base for V and 4 bases for J; bases not matched to a gene: 0. CDR1 is SGHAT and CDR2 is FQNNGV in the germline V gene. The CDR3 has 14 amino acids.

The rearrangement uses TRBV7-3 and TRBJ2-1; D gene unclear. The CDR3 has 14 amino acids. Germline V gives CDR1 SGHTA, CDR2 FQGTGA. V lost 2 bases, J lost 3 bases, and 8 bases lay in between. The CDR3 sequence is CASSLGTRYNEQFF. In DNA form, the CDR3 reads TGTGCCAGCAGCTTAGGCACCCGCTACAATGAGCAGTTCTTC.

DNA of the CDR3: TGTGCCATCAGTGAGTCTAGCGGAGCGAACACCGGGGAGCTGTTTTTT. Translated, it gives CAISESSGANTGELFF. The chain has TRBV10-3 and TRBJ2-2; a possible D gene is TRBD2 (6 bases). Germline V CDR1 and CDR2: ENHRY, SYGVKD. Trimming pared 0 bases from V and 0 bases from J, leaving 8 bases between. CDR3 size: 16 residues.

The rearrangement joins TRBV11-3 to TRBJ2-7; either TRBD1 or TRBD2 may fit D (5 bases each). Between the trimmed V and J ends, which lost 5 bases and 3 bases, there was a span of 11 bases. This CDR3 contains 13 residues. Germline V gene sequence: CDR1 SGHNT, CDR2 YENEEA. CDR3 sequence (DNA): TGTGCCAGCAGCGACGGGACGGTCTACGAGCAGTACTTC. Its protein product is CASSDGTVYEQYF.

CDR3 loop: CASSPGTTGNEQFF. The CDR3 DNA reads as TGTGCCAGCAGCCCCGGGACTACAGGGAATGAGCAGTTCTTC. The chain has TRBV2 and TRBJ2-1; the D gene is possibly TRBD2 (7 bases). V dropped 6 bases and J dropped 7 bases, with 16 bases sitting between them. The CDR3 spans 14 residues. Germline V lookup: CDR1 SNHLY, CDR2 FYNNEI.

The chain joins TRBV10-3 to TRBJ2-7; D ambiguous. V lost 3 bases, J lost 12 bases, and 15 bases lay in between. The CDR3 length is 12 residues. CDR1 and CDR2 from the germline V gene are ENHRY and SYGVKD. The CDR3 region is CAISDEPTRLYF. In nucleotides, the CDR3 is TGTGCCATCAGTGATGAGCCGACGAGGCTGTACTTC.